This TCR beta chain was identified in a study of T cells in Graves' hyperthyroidism and ophthalmopathy. Study-wide points: Most thyroid clonotypes that were expanded above 0.001 also turned up in blood. The model identified upcoming ophthalmopathy a median 6.5 months ahead of onset.

The table lists this clonotype with a few counts. Its antigen is unknown. The germline V and J ends were trimmed by 7 bases and 3 bases, with 12 bases remaining between them. Per germline, CDR1 SGHKS and CDR2 YYEKEE (reference sequence). The CDR3 consists of 13 residues. Amplified TCR beta CDR3 regions derived from RNA transcripts. TCR CDR3 underwent first-round RT-PCR with the HTBI primer set. TCRdb called the multiplex PCR reads again in MiXCR, with one record for every CDR3 protein. The table records more than 500,000 distinct CDR3 sequences, about 16% of them present only once. The source material was blood. The gene calls are TRBV5-5 and TRBJ2-3, with unresolved D. The clonotype originates from a woman between 25 and 40 years old with Graves' ophthalmopathy. The CDR3 DNA is TGTGCCAGCCTCATTCGCGGAACAGATACGCAGTATTTT. Its protein product is CASLIRGTDTQYF.